This T cell receptor beta chain emerged from a study of CD8+CD57+ T cells in acquired aplastic anemia. Study summary: Mean yield of DNA from sorted CD4+ and CD8+ cells was approximately 3 ug. Study conclusions and caveats: It was found that about 31 CD8+ CDR3 sequences were shared between patients and controls. Patients showed no significant difference from controls in CD8+ Simpson's diversity.

Those patients picked for sequencing had displayed CD8+CD57+ cell expansion on flow cytometry. As a group, the patients uniformly had severe acquired aplastic anemia. This clonotype was seen ten or more times. Its antigen is unknown. Researchers used genomic DNA as the template to profile TCR beta VDJ and CDR3. Each CDR3 protein is one row after TCRdb ran MiXCR on the reads. This table holds about 98,000 distinct CDR3 sequences, about 66% found once. CDR3 length: 16 amino acids. Germline-derived CDR1 and CDR2 are SQVTM and ANQGSEA. Trimming pared 1 base from V and 2 bases from J, leaving 18 bases between.

Material: sorted CD4+, CD8+, or CD8+CD57+ T cells (not recorded which) from PBMCs. The sequence came from a human donor with aplastic anemia. The chain has TRBV29-1 and TRBJ2-7; the D gene could be TRBD1 or TRBD2 (6 bases each). CDR3 sequence reads: CSVEGVGGHRTYEQYF. In DNA form, the CDR3 reads TGCAGCGTTGAAGGGGTGGGGGGCCACAGAACCTACGAGCAGTACTTC.